This record covers a single T cell receptor (beta chain). These data are taken from a study of tumor and adjacent non-tumor tissue in lung cancer. Study at large: Patients comprised about a dozen adenocarcinoma, a couple of squamous cell carcinoma and 1 small cell lung cancer. Aged about 31 to 80 years, patients included about 11 men and a handful of women with stage I to III disease. Approximately 4.2 million productive TCRbeta reads were obtained per sample on average.

TCRbeta libraries were built with three rounds of nested PCR, modified from ARM-PCR. Using its own MiXCR run on the multiplex PCR reads, TCRdb lists one record per CDR3 protein. The table lists 98,000 or so distinct CDR3 sequences, 80% of them singletons, with 30% in the top ten. This sample's RNA came from whole unsorted tissue. More than 3 cm separated this lung sample from the edge of the tumor. Newly diagnosed lung cancer patients had thoracic surgery in China, August–late 2014, without prior chemotherapy. Germline CDR1 is MNHEY and CDR2 is SVGAGI. Trimming cost V 1 base and J 2 bases, with 5 bases left between them. This CDR3 is 13 amino acids long.

This chain joins TRBV6-5 and TRBJ2-5; no reliable D call. Source material: distant non-tumor lung tissue. This clonotype was obtained from a man aged 60 to 75 with small cell lung cancer. The CDR3 region has the DNA TGTGCCAGCAGTTACTTGTCTCAAGAGACCCAGTACTTC. It yields the protein CASSYLSQETQYF.